Below, one T cell receptor beta chain is given with its context. The sample originates from a study of blood T cell repertoires in COVID-19. Study-level background: In each case, the material was cDNA or gDNA derived from T cells, B-cell-depleted T cells, or PBMCs.

Sequencing was performed with immunoSEQ multiplex PCR; in TCRdb, only in-frame clones are kept and a portion is missing. There are more than 140,000 clones in the sample; roughly 82% occur only once, and about 7.8% lies in the top ten. The clonotype was recovered from a woman aged 45 to 65 in a cohort sampled during active or convalescent COVID-19. Sequenced sample: peripheral blood.

This CDR3 reads CASTLGGANTGELFF. DNA of the CDR3: TGTGCCAGCACCCTAGGGGGGGCGAACACCGGGGAGCTGTTTTTT. This chain links TRBV7-3 with TRBJ2-2; tentative D call: TRBD2 (7 bases). Germline-derived CDR1 and CDR2 are SGHTA and FQGTGA. This CDR3 region has 15 residues. Between the trimmed V and J ends, which lost 7 bases and 0 bases, there was a span of 12 bases. Complete variable domain (other parts from reference TRBV7-3 and TRBJ2-2): GAGVSQTPSNKVTEKGKYVELRCDPISGHTALYWYRQSLGQGPEFLIYFQGTGAADDSGLPNDRFFAVRPEGSVSTLKIQRTERGDSAVYLCASTLGGANTGELFFGEGSRLTVL.